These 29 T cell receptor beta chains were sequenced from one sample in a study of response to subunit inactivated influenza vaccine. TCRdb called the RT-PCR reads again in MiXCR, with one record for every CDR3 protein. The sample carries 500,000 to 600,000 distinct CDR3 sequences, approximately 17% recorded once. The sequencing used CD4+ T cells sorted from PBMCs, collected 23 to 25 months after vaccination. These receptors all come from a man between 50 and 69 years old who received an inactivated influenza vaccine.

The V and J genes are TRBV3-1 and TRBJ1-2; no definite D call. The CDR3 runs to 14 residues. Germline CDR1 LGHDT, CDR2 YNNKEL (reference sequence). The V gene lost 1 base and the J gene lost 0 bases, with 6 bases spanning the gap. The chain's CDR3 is CASSQGVANYGYTF. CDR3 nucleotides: TGTGCCAGCAGCCAAGGGGTTGCTAACTATGGCTACACCTTC.

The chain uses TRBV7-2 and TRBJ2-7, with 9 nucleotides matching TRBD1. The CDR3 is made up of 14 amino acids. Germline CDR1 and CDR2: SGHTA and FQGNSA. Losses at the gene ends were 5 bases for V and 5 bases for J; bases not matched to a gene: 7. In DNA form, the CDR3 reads TGTGCCAGCAGCACACCGGGACAGGGTAACGAGCAGTACTTC. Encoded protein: CASSTPGQGNEQYF.

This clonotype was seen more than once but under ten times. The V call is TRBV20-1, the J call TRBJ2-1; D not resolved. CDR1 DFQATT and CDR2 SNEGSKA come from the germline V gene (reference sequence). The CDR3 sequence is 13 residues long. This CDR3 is CSPKPSSYNEQFF. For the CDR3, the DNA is TGCAGCCCGAAGCCGAGCTCCTACAATGAGCAGTTCTTC.

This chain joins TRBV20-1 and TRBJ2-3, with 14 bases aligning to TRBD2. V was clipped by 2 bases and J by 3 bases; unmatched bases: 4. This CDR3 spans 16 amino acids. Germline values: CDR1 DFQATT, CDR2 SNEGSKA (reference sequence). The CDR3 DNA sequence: TGCAGTGCTAGATCGGGACTAGCGGGAGTAACAGATACGCAGTATTTT. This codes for CSARSGLAGVTDTQYF.

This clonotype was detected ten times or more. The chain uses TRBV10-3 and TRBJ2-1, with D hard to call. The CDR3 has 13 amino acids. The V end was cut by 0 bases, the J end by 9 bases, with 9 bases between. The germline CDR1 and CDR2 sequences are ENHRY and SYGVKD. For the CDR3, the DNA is TGTGCCATCAGTGAGTCGTCTTGGGTTGAGCAGTTCTTC. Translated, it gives CAISESSWVEQFF.

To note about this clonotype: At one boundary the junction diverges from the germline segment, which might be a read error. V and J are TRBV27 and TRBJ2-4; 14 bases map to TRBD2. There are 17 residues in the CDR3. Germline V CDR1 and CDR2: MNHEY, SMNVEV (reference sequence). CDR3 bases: TGTGCCAGCAGTTTAGTGGGACTAGCGGGAGCCCAAAACATTCAGTACTTC. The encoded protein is CASSLVGLAGAQNIQYF.

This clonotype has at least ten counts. In DNA form, the CDR3 reads TGTGCCAGCAACGGACAGGGAGGTGTCGGGGAGCTGTTTTTT. It yields the protein CASNGQGGVGELFF. The chain uses TRBV6-1 and TRBJ2-2, with 8 bases fitting TRBD1. The germline gives CDR1 MNHNS, CDR2 SASEGT. This CDR3 contains 14 residues. V lost 7 bases, J lost 7 bases, and 8 bases stayed unmatched.

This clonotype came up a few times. The CDR3 DNA sequence: TGTGCCAGCAGCTTGGTGGGGAAGGCGGCACGCGGTATCACGAACACCGGGGAGCTGTTTTTT. Residues: CASSLVGKAARGITNTGELFF. The V gene is TRBV11-1, the J gene TRBJ2-2; D is unresolved. The germline V gene encodes CDR1 SGHAT and CDR2 FQDESV (reference sequence). The CDR3 is 21 amino acids. V shed 3 bases and J shed 0 bases, with 26 bases lying between them.

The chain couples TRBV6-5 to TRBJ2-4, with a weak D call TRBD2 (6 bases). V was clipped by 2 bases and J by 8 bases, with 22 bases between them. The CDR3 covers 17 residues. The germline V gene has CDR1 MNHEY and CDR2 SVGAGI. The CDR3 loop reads CASSYVRTYPGGDIQYF. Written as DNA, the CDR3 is TGTGCCAGCAGTTACGTTAGGACTTACCCCGGGGGAGACATTCAGTACTTC.

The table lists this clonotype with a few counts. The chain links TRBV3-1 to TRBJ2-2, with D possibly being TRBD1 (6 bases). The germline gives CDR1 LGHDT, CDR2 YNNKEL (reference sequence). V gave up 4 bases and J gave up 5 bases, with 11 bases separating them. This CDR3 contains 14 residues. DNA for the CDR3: TGTGCCAGCAGCCGACACAGGGAGACCGGGGAGCTGTTTTTT. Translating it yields CASSRHRETGELFF.

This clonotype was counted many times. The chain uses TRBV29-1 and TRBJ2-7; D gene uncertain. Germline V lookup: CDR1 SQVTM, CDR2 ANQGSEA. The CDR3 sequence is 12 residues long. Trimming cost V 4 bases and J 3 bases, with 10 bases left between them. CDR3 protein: CSVVSHDYEQYF. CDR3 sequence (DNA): TGCAGCGTTGTTTCGCACGACTACGAGCAGTACTTC.

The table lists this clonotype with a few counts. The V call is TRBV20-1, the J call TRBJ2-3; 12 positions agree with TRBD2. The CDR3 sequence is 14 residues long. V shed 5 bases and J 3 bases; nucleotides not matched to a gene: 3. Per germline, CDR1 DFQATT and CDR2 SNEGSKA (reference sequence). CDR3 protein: CSASSGGDTDTQYF. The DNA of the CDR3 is TGCAGTGCTTCTAGCGGGGGGGATACAGATACGCAGTATTTT.

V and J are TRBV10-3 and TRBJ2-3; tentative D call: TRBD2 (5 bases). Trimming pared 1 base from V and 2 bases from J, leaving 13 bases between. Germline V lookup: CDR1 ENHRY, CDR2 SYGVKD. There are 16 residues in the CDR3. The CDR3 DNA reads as TGTGCCATCAGTGAGTTTCGGGAAGTGATCACAGATACGCAGTATTTT. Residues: CAISEFREVITDTQYF.

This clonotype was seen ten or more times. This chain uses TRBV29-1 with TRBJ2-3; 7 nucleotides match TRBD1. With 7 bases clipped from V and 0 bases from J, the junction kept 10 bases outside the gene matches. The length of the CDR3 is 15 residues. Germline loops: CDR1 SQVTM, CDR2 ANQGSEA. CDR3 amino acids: CSGKDGTASTDTQYF. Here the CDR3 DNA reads TGCAGCGGTAAAGACGGGACAGCGAGCACAGATACGCAGTATTTT.

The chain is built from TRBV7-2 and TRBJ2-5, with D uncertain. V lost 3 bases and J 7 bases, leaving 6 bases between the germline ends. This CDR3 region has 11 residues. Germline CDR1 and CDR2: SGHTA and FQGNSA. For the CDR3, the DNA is TGTGCCAGCAGCTTCTCCGCGACCCAGTACTTC. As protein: CASSFSATQYF. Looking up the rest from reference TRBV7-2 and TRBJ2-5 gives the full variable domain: GAGVSQSPSNKVTEKGKDVELRCDPISGHTALYWYRQSLGQGLEFLIYFQGNSAPDKSGLPSDRFSAERTGGSVSTLTIQRTQQEDSAVYLCASSFSATQYFGPGTRLLVL.

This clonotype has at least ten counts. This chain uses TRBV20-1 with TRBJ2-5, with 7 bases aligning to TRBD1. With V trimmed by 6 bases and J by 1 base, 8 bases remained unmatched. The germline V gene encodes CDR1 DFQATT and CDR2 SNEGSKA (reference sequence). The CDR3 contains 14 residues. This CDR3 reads CSAYQGQTQETQYF. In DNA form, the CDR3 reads TGCAGTGCCTACCAGGGACAGACCCAAGAGACCCAGTACTTC.

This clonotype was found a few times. CDR3 DNA: TGTGCCAGCAGCCAGACAGCTAGCTCCTACAATGAGCAGTTCTTC. Its protein product is CASSQTASSYNEQFF. J is TRBJ2-1 and V is TRBV3-1, with a possible D match to TRBD1 (5 bases). This CDR3 region has 15 residues. Per the germline V gene, CDR1 is LGHDT and CDR2 is YNNKEL (reference sequence). Between the trimmed V and J ends, which lost 3 bases and 0 bases, there was a span of 9 bases.

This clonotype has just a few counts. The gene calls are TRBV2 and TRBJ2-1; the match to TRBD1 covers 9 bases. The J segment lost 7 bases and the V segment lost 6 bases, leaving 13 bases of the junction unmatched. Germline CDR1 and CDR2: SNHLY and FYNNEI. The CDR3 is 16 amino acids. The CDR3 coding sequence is TGTGCCAGCAGATACCCTGCCGGGACAGGGTCGAATGAGCAGTTCTTC. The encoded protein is CASRYPAGTGSNEQFF.

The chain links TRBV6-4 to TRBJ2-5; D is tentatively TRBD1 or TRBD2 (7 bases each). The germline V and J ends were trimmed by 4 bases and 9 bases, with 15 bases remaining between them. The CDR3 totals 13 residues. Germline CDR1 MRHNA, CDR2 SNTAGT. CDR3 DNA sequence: TGTGCCAGCAGTGTTGGACTAGGGGGCTCCCAGTACTTC. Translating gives CASSVGLGGSQYF.

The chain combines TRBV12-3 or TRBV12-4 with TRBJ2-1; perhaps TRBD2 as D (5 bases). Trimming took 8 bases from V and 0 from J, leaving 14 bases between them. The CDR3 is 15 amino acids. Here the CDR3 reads CASQRDEGSYNEQFF. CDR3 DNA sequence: TGTGCCAGCCAAAGGGATGAGGGCTCCTACAATGAGCAGTTCTTC.

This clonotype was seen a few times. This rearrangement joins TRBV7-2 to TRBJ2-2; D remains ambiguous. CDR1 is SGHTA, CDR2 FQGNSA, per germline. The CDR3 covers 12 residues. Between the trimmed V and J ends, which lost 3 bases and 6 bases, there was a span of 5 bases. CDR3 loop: CASSLFAGELFF. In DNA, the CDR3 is TGTGCCAGCAGCTTGTTTGCCGGGGAGCTGTTTTTT.

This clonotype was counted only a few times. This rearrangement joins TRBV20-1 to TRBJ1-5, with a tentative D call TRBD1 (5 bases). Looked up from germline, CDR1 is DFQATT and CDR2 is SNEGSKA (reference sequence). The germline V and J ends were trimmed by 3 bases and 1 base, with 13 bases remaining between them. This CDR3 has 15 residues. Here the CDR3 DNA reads TGCAGTGCTAGGAGTTGGCAGGGAAGCAATCAGCCCCAGCATTTT. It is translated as CSARSWQGSNQPQHF.

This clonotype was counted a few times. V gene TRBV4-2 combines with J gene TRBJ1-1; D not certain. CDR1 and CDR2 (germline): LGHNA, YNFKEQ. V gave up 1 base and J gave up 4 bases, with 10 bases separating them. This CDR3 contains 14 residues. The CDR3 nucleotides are TGTGCCAGCAGCCAAGGGTCTACGGCCACTGAAGCTTTCTTT. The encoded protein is CASSQGSTATEAFF.

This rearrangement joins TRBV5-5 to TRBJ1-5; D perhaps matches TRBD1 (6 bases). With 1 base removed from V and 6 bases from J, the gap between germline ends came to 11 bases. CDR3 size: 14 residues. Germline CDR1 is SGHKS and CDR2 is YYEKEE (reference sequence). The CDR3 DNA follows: TGTGCCAGCAGCTTGATCACAGGGAGTCAGCCCCAGCATTTT. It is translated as CASSLITGSQPQHF.

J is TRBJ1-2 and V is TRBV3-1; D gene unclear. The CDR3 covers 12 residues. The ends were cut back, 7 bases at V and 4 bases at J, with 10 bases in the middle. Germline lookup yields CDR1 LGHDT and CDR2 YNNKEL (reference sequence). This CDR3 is CASTDPVYGYTF. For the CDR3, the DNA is TGTGCCAGCACCGACCCCGTCTATGGCTACACCTTC.

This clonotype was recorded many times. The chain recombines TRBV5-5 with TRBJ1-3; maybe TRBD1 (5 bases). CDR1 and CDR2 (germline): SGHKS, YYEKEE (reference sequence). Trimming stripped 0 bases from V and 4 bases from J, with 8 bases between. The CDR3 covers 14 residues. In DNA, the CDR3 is TGTGCCAGCAGCTTGGCCAGGGACGGAAACACCATATATTTT. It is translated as CASSLARDGNTIYF.

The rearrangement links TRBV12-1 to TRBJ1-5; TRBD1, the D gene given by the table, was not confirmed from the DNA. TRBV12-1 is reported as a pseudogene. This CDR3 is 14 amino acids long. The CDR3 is CASSIDRGAQPQHF. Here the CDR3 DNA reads TGTGCCAGCAGCATAGACAGGGGCGCCCAGCCCCAGCATTTT.

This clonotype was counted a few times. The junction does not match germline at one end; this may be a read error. This CDR3 reads CASSQGEGYGYTF. The CDR3 coding sequence is TGTGCCAGCAGTCAAGGGGAGGGCTATGGCTACACCTTC. This sequence joins TRBV3-1 and TRBJ1-2, with D maybe TRBD1 (5 bases). Germline CDR1 LGHDT, CDR2 YNNKEL (reference sequence). There are 13 residues in the CDR3. The variable domain in full, completed from reference TRBV3-1 and TRBJ1-2, reads DTAVSQTPKYLVTQMGNDKSIKCEQNLGHDTMYWYKQDSKKFLKIMFSYNNKELIINETVPNRFSPKSPDKAHLNLHINSLELGDSAVYFCASSQGEGYGYTFGSGTRLTVV.

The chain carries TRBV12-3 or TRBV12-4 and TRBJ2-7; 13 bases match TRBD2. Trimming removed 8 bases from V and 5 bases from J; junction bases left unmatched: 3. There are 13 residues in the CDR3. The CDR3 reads CASGGLAGNEQYF. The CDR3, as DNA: TGTGCCAGCGGGGGACTAGCGGGGAACGAGCAGTACTTC.